This T cell receptor (beta chain) was identified in a study of T cell repertoires in aging, cancer and after chemotherapy. For the study at large: Patients with chronic lymphocytic leukemia were sampled before and after fludarabine- or bendamustine-based chemotherapy. General observations from the study: Hematological cancer patients had lymphoid organ infiltration that may impair thymic emigration or T cell expansion. Healthy donors lost TCR diversity with age mainly through richness, cancer patients through richness and evenness.

The template was genomic DNA from peripheral blood, not RNA. This CDR3 comprises 17 residues. V lost 0 bases to trimming and J lost 1 base, with 12 bases between them. Multiplex touch-down PCR with TRB-A/B primers amplified rearranged V-D-J TRB sequences. In TCRdb, the multiplex PCR reads were re-called with MiXCR into one record per CDR3 protein. This sample has 6,700 or so distinct CDR3 sequences, with under 25% found just once. With respect to this clonotype: As yet, its antigen is unknown.

The material sequenced was blood. The rearrangement joins TRBV23-1 to TRBJ2-2, with D tentatively TRBD1 (5 bases). TRBV23-1 belongs to the ORF category, with a function that is uncertain. This receptor was obtained from a human donor with a blood cancer. The CDR3 DNA reads as TGCGCCAGCAGTCAATCAGGGGCTAGAAGGAACACCGGGGAGCTGTTTTTT. Its protein is CASSQSGARRNTGELFF.